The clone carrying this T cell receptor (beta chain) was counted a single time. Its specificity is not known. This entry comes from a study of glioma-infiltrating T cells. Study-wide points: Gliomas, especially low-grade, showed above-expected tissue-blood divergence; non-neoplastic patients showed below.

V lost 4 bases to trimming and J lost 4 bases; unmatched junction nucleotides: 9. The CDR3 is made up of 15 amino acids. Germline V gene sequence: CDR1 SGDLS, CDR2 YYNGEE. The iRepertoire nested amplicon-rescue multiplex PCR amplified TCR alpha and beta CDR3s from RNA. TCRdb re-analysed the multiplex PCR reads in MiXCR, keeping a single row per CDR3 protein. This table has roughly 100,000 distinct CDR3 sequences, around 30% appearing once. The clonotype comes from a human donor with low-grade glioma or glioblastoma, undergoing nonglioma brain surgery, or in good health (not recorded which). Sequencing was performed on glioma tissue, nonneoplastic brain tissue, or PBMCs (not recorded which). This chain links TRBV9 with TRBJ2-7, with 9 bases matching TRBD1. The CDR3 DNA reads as TGTGCCAGCAGCCCCCCCGGGACAGGGCCTTACGAGCAGTACTTC. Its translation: CASSPPGTGPYEQYF. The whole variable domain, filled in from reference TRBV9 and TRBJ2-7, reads DSGVTQTPKHLITATGQRVTLRCSPRSGDLSVYWYQQSLDQGLQFLIQYYNGEERAKGNILERFSAQQFPDLHSELNLSSLELGDSALYFCASSPPGTGPYEQYFGPGTRLTVT.